The clone carrying this T cell receptor beta chain was observed a few times. Antigen: not known. The junction shows a germline mismatch at one end, possibly a read error. This specimen belongs to a study of cytomegalovirus exposure and HLA in healthy donors. Across the whole study: Out of roughly 170 million T cells, an earlier analysis found more than 95 million unique TCR beta sequences in total. Unique TCRs numbering some 77 million, obtained from HLA-typed donors, made up an early data release.

Study conclusions and caveats: A previous analysis found most TCR beta V segments productive roughly 87% or roughly 30% of the time.

CDR1 is SEHNR and CDR2 is FQNEAQ in the germline V gene (reference sequence). The CDR3 is 16 residues long. The PCR was carried out with 60 Vbeta primers and 13 Jbeta primers. Generated by immunoSEQ multiplex PCR, the TCRdb table keeps only in-frame clones and is missing some. The sample has roughly 97,000 clones; about three quarters are singletons. Healthy bone marrow donors made up the donor group. V usage is TRBV7-9 and J usage is TRBJ1-1; TRBD1 aligns across 8 bases. This TCR came from a man aged 60 to 75 in good health and CMV-seropositive. Material: PBMCs. In DNA, the CDR3 is TGTTCCAGCAGCCGCGACAGGGGCCCAAGACTCACTGAAGCTTTCTTT. Residues: CSSSRDRGPRLTEAFF.